The T cell receptor beta chain under discussion was sequenced for a study of OX40 agonist ivuxolimab in advanced cancers. About the study: Patients were dosed intravenously with ivuxolimab at 0.01 to 10 mg/kg every 2 weeks. Cohort: 75% to 90% men, mean age 60, aged about 23 to 79. Under the entry rules, prior anti-PD-1, anti-PD-L1 or anti-CTLA-4 therapy was allowed, and approximately 36% had some. Two patients with cutaneous melanoma and one with hepatocellular carcinoma, three in total, showed partial responses.

The CDR3 sequence is 14 residues long. The germline V gene encodes CDR1 SGHAT and CDR2 FQNNGV. Trimming took off 5 bases at V and 1 base at J, with 8 bases between the two ends. The table lists this clone with a few counts. Other DNA sequences of this sample code for an identical CDR3. The protocol was immunoSEQ multiplex PCR, while the TCRdb copy is restricted to in-frame clones and leaves out a portion. The sample lists around 16,000 clones; roughly 81% were seen once. The genes are TRBV11-2 and TRBJ2-2; possibly TRBD2 for D (5 bases). The material was CD4+ or CD8+ T cells sorted from blood, obtained in a trial of the OX40 agonist ivuxolimab. This TCR was recovered from an adult with an advanced solid tumor such as melanoma, head and neck, liver or kidney cancer. The CDR3 reads CASSRRGNTGELFF. CDR3 in DNA: TGTGCCAGCAGCCGCCGGGGGAACACCGGGGAGCTGTTTTTT.